This T cell receptor beta chain was identified during a study of blood T cell repertoires in COVID-19 (TCRdb year 2020). Notes on the research overall: The collaborator samples originated in the United States, Italy and Spain and spanned the acute and convalescent phases of COVID-19. Samples were obtained from the ongoing ImmuneRACE study (first 160 participants) and from 1,254 subjects provided by 6 global collaborators. The sample metadata nearly always contained a de-identified subject ID, COVID-19 status, age in years and sex. A freely available public database, intended as a resource for researchers studying the immune response to SARS-CoV-2, is where the repertoires were released. Deeply sampled blood TCRbeta repertoires from subjects exposed to, actively infected with, or recovered from COVID-19 were included in the dataset. Where available, HLA class I and class II types were taken from metadata supplied by the sample provider and were not determined by assay-based typing. The material from the prospective study consisted of cDNA or gDNA derived from T cells, B-cell-depleted T cells, or PBMCs. Paper-wide results and their limitations: Clinical and demographic metadata were provided uncurated, with the amount varying by source and participant.

TCRbeta CDR3 regions were amplified from genomic DNA using the immunoSEQ Assay, a bias-controlled multiplex PCR. The authors' pipeline ran thus. Nucleated cell counts per sample were estimated from amplification of reference gene primers within the assay. To quantify the absolute abundance of each unique TCRbeta CDR3 rearrangement, sequence reads were collapsed and filtered. For each sample, productive Simpson clonality was calculated by taking the square root of Simpson's diversity index across productive rearrangements. As stored in TCRdb, this immuneACCESS dataset retains in-frame rearrangements with V and J assigned. A fraction of the clones does not appear; measured against another copy, unresolved V genes explain less than half of the discrepancy, and the remainder lacks a known reason. V, J and clone size reflect that table, while D and trimming were determined from the DNA. This sample gives 35,000 to 45,000 clones in total; about nine tenths of them show up just once. Of the sample, around 7% falls within the top ten clones.

On this clone itself: Its antigen is not yet known. No clone much larger than this one lies a single base away; base qualities are absent.

Collaborating institutions collected whole blood in K2EDTA tubes following their own protocols. For TCRbeta analysis, collaborator samples were shipped as frozen whole blood, as isolated PBMCs, or as DNA extracted from either sample type. Spanning cysteine to phenylalanine, the CDR3 consists of 14 amino acids. Of all the DNA, just the CDR3 is kept, 42 bases in frame from base 1. CDR1 and CDR2 are drawn from the germline V gene: SGHRS, YFSETQ. V and J lose 0 bases and 3 bases, and a span of 6 bases separates them. The rearrangement combines TRBV5-1 with TRBJ2-2; no confident D gene assignment can be made. This receptor was obtained from a human donor in a cohort sampled during active COVID-19. The sample comprised peripheral blood. The CDR3 has the sequence CASSLELDTGELFF. DNA sequence: TGCGCCAGCAGCTTGGAACTGGACACCGGGGAGCTGTTTTTT.